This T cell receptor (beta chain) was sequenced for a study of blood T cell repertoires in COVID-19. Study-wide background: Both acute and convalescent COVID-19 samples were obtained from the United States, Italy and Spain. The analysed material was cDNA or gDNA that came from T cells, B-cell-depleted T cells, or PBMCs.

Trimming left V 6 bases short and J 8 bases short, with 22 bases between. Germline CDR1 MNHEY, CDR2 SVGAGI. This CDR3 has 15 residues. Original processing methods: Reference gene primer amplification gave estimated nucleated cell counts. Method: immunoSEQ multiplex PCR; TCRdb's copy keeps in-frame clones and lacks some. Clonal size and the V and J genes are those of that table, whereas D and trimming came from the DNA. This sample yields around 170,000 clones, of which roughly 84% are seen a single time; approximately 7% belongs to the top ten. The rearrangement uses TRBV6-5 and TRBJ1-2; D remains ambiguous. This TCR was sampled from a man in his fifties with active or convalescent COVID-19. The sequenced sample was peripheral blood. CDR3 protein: CASRTSGGHHGGYTF. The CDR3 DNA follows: TGTGCCAGCAGGACGAGCGGAGGGCACCATGGGGGCTACACCTTC.